One sample yielded the 9 T cell receptor beta chains listed below, sequenced in a study of glioma-infiltrating T cells. Using RNA template, CDR3s of TCR alpha and beta were amplified with iRepertoire arm-PCR. TCRdb independently ran MiXCR on the multiplex PCR reads; one entry per CDR3 protein. The repertoire holds about 140,000 distinct CDR3 sequences, with around 42% as singletons. The source material was glioma tissue, nonneoplastic brain tissue, or PBMCs (not recorded which). The receptors here all came from a human donor with low-grade glioma or glioblastoma, undergoing nonglioma brain surgery, or in good health (not recorded which).

To note about this clonotype: One junction end disagrees with the germline gene, perhaps due to a read error. The chain couples TRBV7-9 to TRBJ2-1, with D maybe TRBD2 (5 bases). Germline CDR1 and CDR2: SEHNR and FQNEAQ (reference sequence). The length of the CDR3 is 13 residues. CDR3 protein: CARSSGLIREQFF. CDR3 DNA: TGTGCCCGCAGCTCTGGACTCATACGTGAGCAGTTCTTC.

The rearrangement joins TRBV7-2 to TRBJ2-2; TRBD1 aligns across 8 bases. The CDR3 totals 16 residues. The trim removed 3 bases at V and 6 bases at J, leaving 9 bases unmatched. The germline V gene has CDR1 SGHTA and CDR2 FQGNSA. DNA for the CDR3: TGTGCCAGCAGCTTCCTGACAGGGGCAATTTCCGGGGAGCTGTTTTTT. Its translation is CASSFLTGAISGELFF.

The sample holds a few counts of this clonotype. The chain employs TRBV4-1 and TRBJ2-7; TRBD1 agrees at 10 bases. The J segment lost 4 bases and the V segment lost 3 bases, leaving 9 bases of the junction unmatched. The germline V gene encodes CDR1 MGHRA and CDR2 YSYEKL. The length of the CDR3 is 16 residues. The CDR3 is CASSQIDRGRIYEQYF. CDR3 coding DNA: TGCGCCAGCAGCCAGATTGACAGGGGGCGTATTTACGAGCAGTACTTC.

The sample holds a few counts of this clonotype. The genes are TRBV7-8 and TRBJ2-5, with no clear D. Between the trimmed V and J ends, which lost 11 bases and 1 base, there was a span of 14 bases. CDR1 SGHVS and CDR2 FQNEAQ come from the germline V gene. There are 13 residues in the CDR3. The CDR3 DNA reads as TGTGCCTCACGCGAGGAGTTCCAAGAGACCCAGTACTTC. Its translation: CASREEFQETQYF.

In its sample, this clonotype was seen a few times. A junction boundary mismatches the germline segment, possibly from a read error. CDR3 coding DNA: TGTGCCGGCAGCTTAGCGGGGGAGACCCAGTACTTC. This translates into CAGSLAGETQYF. V gene TRBV7-9 combines with J gene TRBJ2-5, with 8 bases lining up with TRBD2. Germline CDR1 is SEHNR and CDR2 is FQNEAQ (reference sequence). The CDR3 is 12 amino acids.

The chain recombines TRBV20-1 with TRBJ2-3, with 7 bases aligning to TRBD2. The germline gives CDR1 DFQATT, CDR2 SNEGSKA (reference sequence). The CDR3 has 17 amino acids. V shed 3 bases and J 2 bases; nucleotides not matched to a gene: 14. CDR3 nucleotides: TGCAGTGCTAGTCATAGCGGGCCTGAGTTTCTCACAGATACGCAGTATTTT. Its protein product is CSASHSGPEFLTDTQYF.

This clonotype was counted many times. This chain connects TRBV27 to TRBJ2-2; D uncertain. The V gene's germline CDR1 is MNHEY and CDR2 SMNVEV (reference sequence). V was clipped by 3 bases and J by 5 bases, with 4 bases between them. The CDR3 is 12 residues long. The CDR3 protein is CASSFSTGELFF. The CDR3 coding sequence is TGTGCCAGCAGTTTTTCGACCGGGGAGCTGTTTTTT.

J is TRBJ2-7 and V is TRBV4-3, with a possible D match to TRBD1 (6 bases). Trimming shortened V by 2 bases and J by 5 bases, and 10 bases separated the two germline ends. The CDR3 is 13 residues long. Germline assignment: CDR1 LGHNA and CDR2 YSLEER. The CDR3 protein is CASSQLQGNEQYF. CDR3 sequence (DNA): TGCGCCAGCAGCCAACTGCAGGGGAACGAGCAGTACTTC.

The chain joins TRBV3-1 to TRBJ1-2, with D uncertain. CDR1 and CDR2 (germline): LGHDT, YNNKEL (reference sequence). This CDR3 spans 17 amino acids. V was cut by 4 bases and J by 4 bases, with 22 bases left in between. In DNA, the CDR3 is TGTGCCAGCAGCCCCCGTCTCGGGAGAAGTCCTATCTATGGCTACACCTTC. Translated, it gives CASSPRLGRSPIYGYTF.